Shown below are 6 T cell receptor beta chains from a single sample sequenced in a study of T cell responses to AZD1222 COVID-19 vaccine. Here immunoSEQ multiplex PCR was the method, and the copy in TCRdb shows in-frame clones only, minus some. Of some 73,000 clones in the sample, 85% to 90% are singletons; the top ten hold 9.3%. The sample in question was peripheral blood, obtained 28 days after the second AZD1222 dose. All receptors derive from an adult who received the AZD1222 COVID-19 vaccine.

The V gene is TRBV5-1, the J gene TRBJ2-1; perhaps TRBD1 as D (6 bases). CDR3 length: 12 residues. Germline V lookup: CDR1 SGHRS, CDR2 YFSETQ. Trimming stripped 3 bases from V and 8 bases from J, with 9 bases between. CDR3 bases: TGCGCCAGCAGCTCTAGGGGGTATGAGCAGTTCTTC. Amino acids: CASSSRGYEQFF.

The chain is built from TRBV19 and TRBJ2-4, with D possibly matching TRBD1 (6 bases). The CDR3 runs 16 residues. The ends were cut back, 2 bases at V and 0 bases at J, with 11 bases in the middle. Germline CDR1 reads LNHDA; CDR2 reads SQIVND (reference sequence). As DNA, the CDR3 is TGTGCCAGTAGTATAAGCAGGACAGTAGCCAAAAACATTCAGTACTTC. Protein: CASSISRTVAKNIQYF.

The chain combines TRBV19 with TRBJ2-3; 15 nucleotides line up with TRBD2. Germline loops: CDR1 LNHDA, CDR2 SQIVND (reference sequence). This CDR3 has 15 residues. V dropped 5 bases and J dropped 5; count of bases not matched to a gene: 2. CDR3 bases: TGTGCCAGTAGTGTGGGACTAGCGGGAGGAGATACGCAGTATTTT. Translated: CASSVGLAGGDTQYF.

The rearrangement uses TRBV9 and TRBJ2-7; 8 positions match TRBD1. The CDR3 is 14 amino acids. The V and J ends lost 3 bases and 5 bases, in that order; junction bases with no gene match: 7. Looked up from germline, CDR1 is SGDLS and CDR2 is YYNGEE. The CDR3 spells CASSGHQGAHEQYF. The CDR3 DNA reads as TGTGCCAGCAGCGGTCACCAGGGGGCCCACGAGCAGTACTTC.

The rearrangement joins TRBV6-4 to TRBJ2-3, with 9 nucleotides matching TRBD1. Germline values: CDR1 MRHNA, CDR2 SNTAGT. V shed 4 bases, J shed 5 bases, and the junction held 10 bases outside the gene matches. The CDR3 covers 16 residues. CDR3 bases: TGTGCCAGCAGTGCGGGGACAGGGCTTGGGGGAGATACGCAGTATTTT. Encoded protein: CASSAGTGLGGDTQYF.

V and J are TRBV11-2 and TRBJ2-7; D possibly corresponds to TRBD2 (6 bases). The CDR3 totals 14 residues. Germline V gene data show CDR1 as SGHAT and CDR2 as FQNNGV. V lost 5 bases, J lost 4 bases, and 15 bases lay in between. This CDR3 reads CASSPSNRGYEQYF. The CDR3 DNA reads TGTGCCAGCAGCCCTTCGAACCGGGGGTACGAGCAGTACTTC.